The source of this T cell receptor (beta chain) is a study of blood T cell repertoires in COVID-19. In germline, CDR1 is MNHEY, CDR2 SVGAGI. The germline V and J ends were trimmed by 6 bases and 2 bases, with 11 bases remaining between them. The CDR3 is 15 amino acids. In the source study's methods: The authors estimated nucleated cell counts from reference gene primer amplification. Sequencing was performed with immunoSEQ multiplex PCR; in TCRdb, only in-frame clones are kept and a portion is missing. V and J calls and clone size follow that table, whereas D and trimming were derived from the DNA. Among under 130,000 clones, around 86% were seen once, and the ten largest hold around 4.3%.

The receptor comes from a man in his forties or fifties with acute or convalescent COVID-19. The sequencing input was peripheral blood. The rearrangement links TRBV6-5 to TRBJ2-6; D might be TRBD1 (5 bases). CDR3 DNA sequence: TGTGCCAGCAGCAAGCAGGGAACTGGGGCCAACGTCCTGACTTTC. It encodes CASSKQGTGANVLTF.